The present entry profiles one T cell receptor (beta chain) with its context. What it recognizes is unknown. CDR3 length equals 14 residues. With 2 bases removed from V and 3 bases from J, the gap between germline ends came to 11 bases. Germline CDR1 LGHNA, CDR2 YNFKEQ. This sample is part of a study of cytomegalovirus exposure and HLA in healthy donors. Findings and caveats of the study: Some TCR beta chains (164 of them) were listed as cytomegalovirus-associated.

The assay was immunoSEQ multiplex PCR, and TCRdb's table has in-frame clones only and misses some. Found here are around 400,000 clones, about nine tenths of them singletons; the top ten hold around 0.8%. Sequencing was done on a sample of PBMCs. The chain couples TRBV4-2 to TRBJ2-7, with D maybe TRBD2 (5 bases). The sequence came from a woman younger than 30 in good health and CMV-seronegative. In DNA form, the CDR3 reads TGTGCCAGCAGCCAACGGGAAACATACTACGAGCAGTACTTC. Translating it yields CASSQRETYYEQYF.